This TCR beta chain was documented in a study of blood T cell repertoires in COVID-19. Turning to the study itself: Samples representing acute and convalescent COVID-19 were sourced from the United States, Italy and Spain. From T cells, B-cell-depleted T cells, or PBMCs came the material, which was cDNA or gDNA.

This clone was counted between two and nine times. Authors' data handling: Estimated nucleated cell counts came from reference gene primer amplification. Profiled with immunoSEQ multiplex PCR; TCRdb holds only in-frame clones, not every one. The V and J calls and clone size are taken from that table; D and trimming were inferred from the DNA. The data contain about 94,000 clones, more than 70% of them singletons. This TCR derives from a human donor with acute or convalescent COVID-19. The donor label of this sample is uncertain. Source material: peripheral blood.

DNA for the CDR3: TGTGCCAGCAGCGCCAGGGGGCGCGGGAACACTGAAGCTTTCTTT. Its translation is CASSARGRGNTEAFF. The chain has TRBV7-9 and TRBJ1-1; TRBD1 matches at 8 bases. The V segment lost 5 bases and the J segment 1 base; nucleotides outside the gene matches: 6. CDR1 and CDR2 (germline): SEHNR, FQNEAQ (reference sequence). CDR3 length: 15 amino acids.